This T cell receptor (beta chain) was profiled in a study of identical twins. TCRdb itself ran the 5' RACE reads through MiXCR, one entry per CDR3 protein. Of 200,000 to 300,000 distinct CDR3 sequences in the sample, 6% to 8% were seen once. In addition, the sample was reused for a study of yellow fever vaccine responses in identical twins.

The source of this sequence is a young woman in good health. What was sequenced was CD8+ T cells sorted from blood.

The CDR3 bases are TGTGCCACCAGCAGACTTTGGGACGCCCACGCTTATGGTTCACCCCTCCACTTT. It specifies CATSRLWDAHAYGSPLHF. The chain has TRBV15 and TRBJ1-6; D might be TRBD1 (5 bases). The CDR3 runs to 18 residues. Between the trimmed V and J ends, which lost 2 bases and 9 bases, there was a span of 23 bases. The germline gives CDR1 LNHNV, CDR2 YYDKDF (reference sequence).